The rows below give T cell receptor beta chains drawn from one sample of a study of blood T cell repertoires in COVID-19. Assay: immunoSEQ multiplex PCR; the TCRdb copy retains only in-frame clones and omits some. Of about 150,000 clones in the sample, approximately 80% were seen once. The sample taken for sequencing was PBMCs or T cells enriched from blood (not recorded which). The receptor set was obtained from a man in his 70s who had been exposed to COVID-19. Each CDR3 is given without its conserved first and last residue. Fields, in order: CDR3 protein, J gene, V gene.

CDR3: ASSLGTLNTEAF
J: TRBJ1-1
V: TRBV5-4

CDR3: ASSQRLDTQY
J: TRBJ2-3
V: TRBV13

CDR3: TSGFFLNRAPSDT
J: TRBJ1-2
V: TRBV12-5

CDR3: ASSPRTPSTDTQY
J: TRBJ2-3
V: TRBV19

CDR3: ASSMANGKTQY
J: TRBJ2-5
V: TRBV19

CDR3: ASSLQGGYGYT
J: TRBJ1-2
V: TRBV5-8

CDR3: ASTSTSGTGYNEQF
J: TRBJ2-1
V: TRBV6-6

CDR3: ASSLRGSTRNTEAF
J: TRBJ1-1
V: TRBV5-5

CDR3: AWSINRGETQY
J: TRBJ2-5
V: TRBV30

CDR3: ASSETVYTEAF
J: TRBJ1-1
V: TRBV9

CDR3: ASSSGGASPLH
J: TRBJ1-6
V: TRBV27

CDR3: ASSLSGEAF
J: TRBJ1-1
V: TRBV12-3/TRBV12-4

CDR3: AISEGGGATDTQY
J: TRBJ2-3
V: TRBV10-3

CDR3: ASSQDRGEEQY
J: TRBJ2-7
V: TRBV7-3

CDR3: ASSYRLSGAPETQY
J: TRBJ2-5
V: TRBV6-5

CDR3: ASSGGRDSYNEQF
J: TRBJ2-1
V: TRBV10-2

CDR3: ASSLSGTFPYEQY
J: TRBJ2-7
V: TRBV23-1

CDR3: ASSSQGLHEQY
J: TRBJ2-7
V: TRBV19

CDR3: ASSLKFQDRT
J: TRBJ1-2
V: TRBV7-9

CDR3: ASSIVEVLDGYT
J: TRBJ1-2
V: TRBV19

CDR3: AWSVGGWTVSTNEKLF
J: TRBJ1-4
V: TRBV30

CDR3: ASSRDRVPHGYT
J: TRBJ1-2
V: TRBV5-5

CDR3: ASSKSLLAGMDTQY
J: TRBJ2-3
V: TRBV14

CDR3: ATSREGGAYGYT
J: TRBJ1-2
V: TRBV15

CDR3: ATSAPGGRFLNQPQH
J: TRBJ1-5
V: TRBV24-1

CDR3: ASSPVSVNTEAF
J: TRBJ1-1
V: TRBV2

CDR3: ASSWDRVNEKLF
J: TRBJ1-4
V: TRBV6-5

CDR3: ASSVSPGTHYNEQF
J: TRBJ2-1
V: TRBV9

CDR3: ASSLVYGSDYGYT
J: TRBJ1-2
V: TRBV5-5

CDR3: ASSQRLASTDTQY
J: TRBJ2-3
V: TRBV3-1/TRBV3-2

CDR3: AWSARTPQNTEAF
J: TRBJ1-1
V: TRBV30

CDR3: ASSMKGQATADTQY
J: TRBJ2-3
V: TRBV19

CDR3: AIDRGVQNEQF
J: TRBJ2-1
V: TRBV10-3

CDR3: ASSFPQGQGSYGYT
J: TRBJ1-2
V: TRBV28

CDR3: ASSNPRGTGISGEQY
J: TRBJ2-7
V: TRBV5-1

CDR3: ASSIVGGNAGELF
J: TRBJ2-2
V: TRBV19

CDR3: ASSGNLAVQETQY
J: TRBJ2-5
V: TRBV9

CDR3: ASRAPGNTDTQY
J: TRBJ2-3
V: TRBV5-4

CDR3: ASSPPMGGQETQY
J: TRBJ2-5
V: TRBV7-7

CDR3: ASSDRGYTEKLF
J: TRBJ1-4
V: TRBV10-1

CDR3: ASSLSGAGGREQF
J: TRBJ2-1
V: TRBV7-8

CDR3: ASSLSPDTGELF
J: TRBJ2-2
V: TRBV5-1

CDR3: ASSYPGTVSLVYT
J: TRBJ1-2
V: TRBV6-2/TRBV6-3